These 21 T cell receptor beta chains came from one sample sequenced in a study of cytomegalovirus exposure and HLA in healthy donors. Sequencing used immunoSEQ multiplex PCR; TCRdb keeps in-frame clones, though not all of them. The sample carries about 160,000 clones, around four fifths recorded once. Sequencing input: PBMCs. These receptors were collected from a man aged 25 to 40 in good health and CMV-seropositive.

This clone was seen once. This chain uses TRBV9 with TRBJ2-3, with 9 bases identical to TRBD2. The CDR3 is made up of 18 amino acids. Germline lookup yields CDR1 SGDLS and CDR2 YYNGEE. Trimming cost V 0 bases and J 0 bases; bases outside gene matches: 8. Here the CDR3 reads CASSVVGTSLDSTDTQYF. The CDR3 region has the DNA TGTGCCAGCAGCGTAGTGGGGACTAGCCTGGATAGCACAGATACGCAGTATTTT. Complete variable domain (other parts from reference TRBV9 and TRBJ2-3): DSGVTQTPKHLITATGQRVTLRCSPRSGDLSVYWYQQSLDQGLQFLIQYYNGEERAKGNILERFSAQQFPDLHSELNLSSLELGDSALYFCASSVVGTSLDSTDTQYFGPGTRLTVL.

V is TRBV7-3 and J is TRBJ2-1; 9 nucleotides match TRBD2. V gave up 3 bases and J gave up 2 bases; unmatched junction bases: 2. The CDR3 consists of 15 residues. Germline CDR1 reads SGHTA; CDR2 reads FQGTGA. CDR3 loop: CASSFSSGAYNEQFF. CDR3 DNA sequence: TGTGCCAGCAGCTTCTCTAGCGGGGCCTACAATGAGCAGTTCTTC.

The chain has TRBV4-1 and TRBJ2-3, with no clear D. Germline-derived CDR1 and CDR2 are MGHRA and YSYEKL. The CDR3 loop spans 16 amino acids. V lost 4 bases, J lost 2 bases, and 16 bases lay in between. CDR3 DNA: TGCGCCAGCAGCCTTACTTTAGCTGAGTCCACAGATACGCAGTATTTT. Its protein is CASSLTLAESTDTQYF.

This chain joins TRBV9 and TRBJ1-1; 7 bases match TRBD1. Trimming at V came to 3 bases and at J to 2 bases, leaving 7 bases not matched to a gene. The germline CDR1 and CDR2 sequences are SGDLS and YYNGEE. CDR3 length equals 15 residues. CDR3 nucleotides: TGTGCCAGCAGCGCATGGGACAGACTAAACACTGAAGCTTTCTTT. This gives the protein CASSAWDRLNTEAFF.

The chain employs TRBV7-9 and TRBJ1-1; 11 positions match TRBD1. Germline loops: CDR1 SEHNR, CDR2 FQNEAQ (reference sequence). Trimming at V came to 7 bases and at J to 4 bases, leaving 8 bases not matched to a gene. There are 15 residues in the CDR3. The CDR3 DNA is TGTGCCAGCACCGTACCCGGGACAGGGGGCACTGAAGCTTTCTTT. This translates into CASTVPGTGGTEAFF.

The chain has TRBV29-1 and TRBJ2-5; TRBD1 matches at 7 bases. Trimming removed 0 bases from V and 4 bases from J; junction bases left unmatched: 14. CDR3 size: 17 residues. Germline lookup yields CDR1 SQVTM and CDR2 ANQGSEA. The CDR3 sequence is CSVEDPFDRALGETQYF. DNA of the CDR3: TGCAGCGTTGAAGATCCTTTTGACAGGGCCCTGGGAGAGACCCAGTACTTC.

The genes are TRBV6-5 and TRBJ2-1; 12 nucleotides line up with TRBD2. The V and J ends lost 2 bases and 6 bases, in that order; junction bases with no gene match: 5. Germline V CDR1 and CDR2: MNHEY, SVGAGI. This CDR3 has 16 residues. The CDR3: CASSYSLAGGGNEQFF. DNA of the CDR3: TGTGCCAGCAGTTACAGCCTAGCGGGGGGGGGCAATGAGCAGTTCTTC.

The chain couples TRBV7-9 to TRBJ1-4; D perhaps matches TRBD1 (5 bases). This CDR3 has 15 residues. The germline V gene encodes CDR1 SEHNR and CDR2 FQNEAQ (reference sequence). The germline V and J ends were trimmed by 4 bases and 7 bases, with 16 bases remaining between them. As DNA, the CDR3 is TGTGCCAGCAGCTCAAAGGGAAGGAGGGGTGAAAAACTGTTTTTT. Its translation: CASSSKGRRGEKLFF.

V gene TRBV30 combines with J gene TRBJ1-1, with 9 positions matching TRBD1. CDR1 is GTSNPN and CDR2 is SVGIG in the germline V gene (reference sequence). V lost 3 bases and J lost 4; bases outside the gene matches: 6. This CDR3 contains 14 residues. The DNA for the CDR3 is TGTGCCTGGAGAAAACAGGGGGCGCGCACTGAAGCTTTCTTT. This translates into CAWRKQGARTEAFF.

The V and J genes are TRBV6-6 and TRBJ2-1, with D possibly matching TRBD2 (5 bases). The CDR3 covers 14 residues. V was clipped by 3 bases and J by 6 bases, with 12 bases between them. In germline, CDR1 is MNHNY, CDR2 SVGAGI (reference sequence). The CDR3 bases are TGTGCCAGCAGTTATACGGACTCGTCCAATGAGCAGTTCTTC. Translating gives CASSYTDSSNEQFF.

The chain employs TRBV29-1 and TRBJ1-2; perhaps TRBD1 as D (5 bases). The CDR3 spans 12 residues. The ends were cut back, 7 bases at V and 5 bases at J, with 14 bases in the middle. Germline CDR1 reads SQVTM; CDR2 reads ANQGSEA. The CDR3 here is CSGRDRRYGYTF. The DNA of the CDR3 is TGCAGCGGCCGAGACAGAAGGTATGGCTACACCTTC.

This clone appeared a single time. V and J are TRBV7-8 and TRBJ2-2, with 8 bases fitting TRBD1. This CDR3 region has 15 residues. Losses at the gene ends were 1 base for V and 7 bases for J; bases not matched to a gene: 5. Germline V gives CDR1 SGHVS, CDR2 FQNEAQ. The chain's CDR3 is CASSLGQGLSGELFF. DNA of the CDR3: TGTGCCAGCAGCTTAGGACAGGGGCTGAGCGGGGAGCTGTTTTTT.

As to this clone: Other DNA sequences from this sample encode an identical CDR3 as well. CDR3 coding DNA: TGTGCCTGGAGCCGGTCCTACGAGCAGTACTTC. Its translation: CAWSRSYEQYF. The chain combines TRBV30 with TRBJ2-7; D not certain. Germline V gives CDR1 GTSNPN, CDR2 SVGIG (reference sequence). This CDR3 has 11 amino acids. V lost 3 bases and J 1 base, leaving 4 bases between the germline ends.

The genes are TRBV12-2 and TRBJ2-3; TRBD1 is taken as the D call from the table, unchecked against the DNA. TRBV12-2 is described as a pseudogene. The CDR3 is 14 amino acids. CDR3 amino acids: CASRPQGGTDTQYF. As DNA, the CDR3 is TGTGCAAGTCGCCCCCAGGGTGGCACAGATACGCAGTATTTT.

The chain is built from TRBV5-4 and TRBJ1-2; maybe TRBD1 (6 bases). The V gene lost 3 bases and the J gene lost 1 base, with 22 bases spanning the gap. This CDR3 is built from 18 residues. The V gene's germline CDR1 is SGHNT and CDR2 YYREEE (reference sequence). CDR3 DNA sequence: TGTGCCAGCAGCTCGAAACTGGGGGCACAGATAAATAACTATGGCTACACCTTC. Its translation is CASSSKLGAQINNYGYTF.

The V call is TRBV18, the J call TRBJ2-7; tentatively, D is TRBD1 (6 bases). From germline, CDR1 is KGHSH and CDR2 LQKENI. CDR3 length: 12 residues. V was clipped by 3 bases and J by 7 bases, with 10 bases between them. CDR3 in amino acids: CASSPGHQEQYF. The CDR3 DNA is TGTGCCAGCTCACCGGGACACCAGGAGCAGTACTTC.

The chain joins TRBV19 to TRBJ2-4; unclear D gene. Germline CDR1 is LNHDA and CDR2 is SQIVND (reference sequence). The CDR3 covers 14 residues. Trimming shortened V by 7 bases and J by 0 bases, and 10 bases separated the two germline ends. The CDR3 loop reads CASTPELAKNIQYF. The CDR3 bases are TGTGCCAGTACCCCGGAGCTAGCCAAAAACATTCAGTACTTC.

In this sample, this clone turned up a few times. V and J are TRBV10-3 and TRBJ2-5; a possible D gene is TRBD2 (5 bases). Germline CDR1 reads ENHRY; CDR2 reads SYGVKD. The V gene lost 3 bases and the J gene lost 1 base, with 18 bases spanning the gap. The CDR3 covers 17 residues. The CDR3 region has the DNA TGTGCCATCAGTGATTCCTCCCGCGGTGAGGGCCAAGAGACCCAGTACTTC. This codes for CAISDSSRGEGQETQYF.

The chain combines TRBV5-4 with TRBJ2-3; D remains ambiguous. Germline V gene sequence: CDR1 SGHNT, CDR2 YYREEE (reference sequence). This CDR3 has 13 residues. Trimming removed 5 bases at V and 14 bases at J, with 21 bases between. The CDR3 protein is CASSFDSHGLGYF. In DNA form, the CDR3 reads TGTGCCAGCAGTTTTGACTCACACGGCCTCGGGTATTTT.

This chain connects TRBV29-1 to TRBJ2-3; TRBD1 agrees at 9 bases. Germline CDR1 and CDR2: SQVTM and ANQGSEA. Trimming took 6 bases from V and 1 from J; bases not matched to a gene: 5. This CDR3 contains 14 residues. CDR3 DNA sequence: TGCAGCGTCAAGGACAGGGGCGGCACAGATACGCAGTATTTT. It yields the protein CSVKDRGGTDTQYF.

The chain employs TRBV6-5 and TRBJ2-3, with TRBD2 matching 10 bases. Germline V gene lookup returns CDR1 MNHEY and CDR2 SVGAGI. This CDR3 has 14 residues. V was pared by 7 bases and J by 4 bases, with 5 bases of the junction left unmatched. CDR3 amino acids: CASKSGGAADTQYF. In DNA form, the CDR3 reads TGTGCCAGCAAAAGCGGGGGGGCCGCAGATACGCAGTATTTT.